These 22 T cell receptor beta chains originate from one sample sequenced in a study of patients and donors after allogeneic stem cell transplantation. TCRdb re-called the RT-PCR reads with MiXCR, one entry per CDR3 protein. This repertoire shows fewer than 200,000 distinct CDR3 sequences, 25% to 35% found once; its top ten account for less than 3.5%. Sequenced: blood, either unsorted or a sorted T cell fraction (not recorded which). These receptors were obtained from a human donor who was either an allogeneic HSCT recipient or a stem cell or donor lymphocyte infusion donor (not recorded which). It is not recorded whose cells these are; they may come from a transplant donor.

Only a few counts were recorded for this clonotype. The chain has TRBV12-3 or TRBV12-4 and TRBJ1-1; weak D call: TRBD1 (5 bases). Trimming took 5 bases from V and 4 from J, leaving 14 bases between them. The CDR3 loop spans 14 amino acids. CDR3 DNA: TGTGCCAGCAGTACCGGTAAGGGGAGCACTGAAGCTTTCTTT. Residues: CASSTGKGSTEAFF.

This clonotype turned up a few times. The chain is built from TRBV15 and TRBJ2-7; D gene unclear. The V gene lost 0 bases and the J gene lost 1 base, with 7 bases spanning the gap. The CDR3 runs 14 residues. Germline-derived CDR1 and CDR2 are LNHNV and YYDKDF (reference sequence). The CDR3 protein is CATSRDLGSYEQYF. As DNA, the CDR3 is TGTGCCACCAGCAGAGATTTAGGGTCCTACGAGCAGTACTTC.

This chain links TRBV11-3 with TRBJ2-3; D ambiguous. The V gene's germline CDR1 is SGHNT and CDR2 YENEEA. This CDR3 has 15 amino acids. The V gene lost 4 bases and the J gene lost 0 bases, with 11 bases spanning the gap. The CDR3 loop reads CASSSTISSTDTQYF. The DNA of the CDR3 is TGTGCCAGCAGCTCGACGATCTCGAGCACAGATACGCAGTATTTT.

This clonotype was counted only a few times. V is TRBV25-1 and J is TRBJ2-2; 7 positions match TRBD2. Germline V lookup: CDR1 MGHDK, CDR2 SYGVNS. Losses at the gene ends were 4 bases for V and 1 base for J; bases not matched to a gene: 9. The CDR3 is 17 residues long. CDR3 protein: CASSAHAGDGNTGELFF. The DNA for the CDR3 is TGTGCCAGCAGTGCACACGCGGGAGATGGGAACACCGGGGAGCTGTTTTTT. Variable domain in full (rest from reference TRBV25-1 and TRBJ2-2): EADIYQTPRYLVIGTGKKITLECSQTMGHDKMYWYQQDPGMELHLIHYSYGVNSTEKGDLSSESTVSRIRTEHFPLTLESARPSHTSQYLCASSAHAGDGNTGELFFGEGSRLTVL.

This clonotype was seen only a few times. J is TRBJ1-2 and V is TRBV28; D remains unclear. V was cut by 6 bases and J by 4 bases, with 12 bases left in between. The germline V gene has CDR1 MDHEN and CDR2 SYDVKM. This CDR3 region has 13 residues. The CDR3 DNA follows: TGTGCCAGCAGCCCGGTCGGCCGCTATGGCTACACCTTC. This encodes CASSPVGRYGYTF.

CDR3 region: CASSDGGAGTDTQYF. The CDR3 DNA follows: TGCGCCAGCAGTGATGGAGGGGCTGGCACAGATACGCAGTATTTT. The chain uses TRBV10-1 and TRBJ2-3; D might be TRBD2 (6 bases). The ends were cut back, 3 bases at V and 1 base at J, with 11 bases in the middle. CDR3 size: 15 residues. Germline loops: CDR1 WNHNN, CDR2 SYGVQD (reference sequence).

This clonotype was seen only a few times. The chain has TRBV29-1 and TRBJ2-7; 8 nucleotides agree with TRBD1. CDR1 and CDR2 (germline): SQVTM, ANQGSEA. J lost 4 bases, V lost 0 bases, and 8 bases had no gene match. The CDR3 is 15 amino acids. Here the CDR3 reads CSVEDRGQDLYEQYF. As DNA, the CDR3 is TGCAGCGTTGAAGATCGGGGACAGGATTTATACGAGCAGTACTTC.

The J gene is TRBJ2-3, the V gene TRBV20-1; 7 positions agree with TRBD1. The J segment lost 6 bases and the V segment lost 3 bases, leaving 9 bases of the junction unmatched. CDR3 length: 14 amino acids. Germline lookup yields CDR1 DFQATT and CDR2 SNEGSKA (reference sequence). DNA for the CDR3: TGCAGTGCTAGTTTGGGGACAGCCGGGGATACGCAGTATTTT. Translating gives CSASLGTAGDTQYF.

This chain connects TRBV10-1 to TRBJ2-3; D unclear. The V end lost 3 bases, the J end lost 1 base, and 5 bases lay between the germline ends. The CDR3 totals 13 residues. Per germline, CDR1 WNHNN and CDR2 SYGVQD (reference sequence). CDR3: CASSDSRTDTQYF. The CDR3 bases are TGCGCCAGCAGTGATAGCCGCACAGATACGCAGTATTTT.

The rearrangement uses TRBV29-1 and TRBJ1-2; the D gene is possibly TRBD1 (5 bases). This CDR3 is built from 14 residues. Germline CDR1 and CDR2: SQVTM and ANQGSEA. The V gene lost 5 bases and the J gene lost 0 bases, with 13 bases spanning the gap. CDR3 protein: CSVWDLLANYGYTF. In DNA form, the CDR3 reads TGCAGCGTTTGGGACCTATTAGCTAACTATGGCTACACCTTC.

V and J are TRBV9 and TRBJ2-2; D is unclear. Germline values: CDR1 SGDLS, CDR2 YYNGEE. The CDR3 length is 16 residues. V lost 0 bases and J lost 0, with 9 bases in between. CDR3 in amino acids: CASSVVAGANTGELFF. CDR3 bases: TGTGCCAGCAGCGTAGTGGCAGGCGCGAACACCGGGGAGCTGTTTTTT.

This clonotype appeared a few times. The chain carries TRBV28 and TRBJ1-2; TRBD1 aligns across 8 bases. This CDR3 region has 14 residues. Germline-derived CDR1 and CDR2 are MDHEN and SYDVKM. V shed 3 bases and J 3 bases; nucleotides not matched to a gene: 3. Written as DNA, the CDR3 is TGTGCCAGCAGTTTCCTGGACAGGGACTATGGCTACACCTTC. It translates to CASSFLDRDYGYTF.

The V call is TRBV2, the J call TRBJ1-5; a possible D gene is TRBD1 (5 bases). Trimming stripped 7 bases from V and 5 bases from J, with 12 bases between. The CDR3 sequence is 13 residues long. Germline CDR1 and CDR2: SNHLY and FYNNEI. The CDR3 DNA is TGTGCCAGCACCAGGGACGGGGATCAGCCCCAGCATTTT. This gives the protein CASTRDGDQPQHF.

The chain joins TRBV20-1 to TRBJ2-7, with 8 bases that match TRBD1. Germline-derived CDR1 and CDR2 are DFQATT and SNEGSKA (reference sequence). J lost 1 base, V lost 4 bases, and 3 bases had no gene match. CDR3 size: 13 residues. The CDR3 loop is CSATGTGSYEQYF. CDR3 in DNA: TGCAGTGCTACCGGGACAGGTTCCTACGAGCAGTACTTC.

This chain links TRBV6-5 with TRBJ2-2, with D unclear. Germline values: CDR1 MNHEY, CDR2 SVGAGI. The CDR3 length is 16 residues. Trimming took off 0 bases at V and 1 base at J, with 9 bases between the two ends. The CDR3 coding sequence is TGTGCCAGCAGTTACTCGTTTCTGAGGAACACCGGGGAGCTGTTTTTT. It translates to CASSYSFLRNTGELFF.

This clonotype has a count of ten or more. V gene TRBV5-1 combines with J gene TRBJ1-2; TRBD1 aligns across 10 bases. V shed 5 bases and J 4 bases; nucleotides not matched to a gene: 8. Germline V gene data show CDR1 as SGHRS and CDR2 as YFSETQ. The CDR3 sequence is 15 residues long. CDR3 DNA sequence: TGCGCCAGCAGAACCGGGACAGGGGAAGGCTATGGCTACACCTTC. This sequence encodes CASRTGTGEGYGYTF. Supplemented by reference TRBV5-1 and TRBJ1-2, the full variable domain reads KAGVTQTPRYLIKTRGQQVTLSCSPISGHRSVSWYQQTPGQGLQFLFEYFSETQRNKGNFPGRFSGRQFSNSRSEMNVSTLELGDSALYLCASRTGTGEGYGYTFGSGTRLTVV.

This clonotype was detected a few times. The V gene is TRBV4-3, the J gene TRBJ1-1; a weak D match, TRBD1 (5 bases). The ends were cut back, 4 bases at V and 5 bases at J, with 17 bases in the middle. Germline CDR1 LGHNA, CDR2 YSLEER. CDR3 size: 15 residues. The CDR3 sequence: CASSPDGGVYTEAFF. DNA for the CDR3: TGCGCCAGCAGCCCCGACGGGGGGGTGTATACTGAAGCTTTCTTT.

This chain uses TRBV5-1 with TRBJ2-5, with TRBD1 as a possible D gene (5 bases). Per the germline V gene, CDR1 is SGHRS and CDR2 is YFSETQ. The V gene lost 2 bases and the J gene lost 7 bases, with 27 bases spanning the gap. The CDR3 sequence is 18 residues long. Here the CDR3 reads CASSFTIHRFNPVGTQYF. CDR3 coding DNA: TGCGCCAGCAGCTTTACGATCCACAGGTTTAATCCCGTAGGGACCCAGTACTTC.

V usage is TRBV5-1 and J usage is TRBJ2-7; the D is unclear. Germline V gene lookup returns CDR1 SGHRS and CDR2 YFSETQ. This CDR3 spans 14 amino acids. The V gene lost 1 base and the J gene lost 3 bases, with 11 bases spanning the gap. The CDR3 DNA is TGCGCCAGCAGCTTGCAGCTAGGGAACTACGAGCAGTACTTC. It codes for CASSLQLGNYEQYF.

This clonotype was seen a handful of times. This chain connects TRBV25-1 to TRBJ2-1; 7 bases map to TRBD2. J was trimmed by 0 bases and V by 3 bases; bases with no gene match: 8. The CDR3 sequence is 17 residues long. CDR1 MGHDK and CDR2 SYGVNS come from the germline V gene. The CDR3 sequence is CASSDFQRGRSYNEQFF. The CDR3 DNA reads as TGTGCCAGCAGTGATTTTCAGCGGGGCCGCTCCTACAATGAGCAGTTCTTC.

The rearrangement links TRBV7-2 to TRBJ1-1; D not resolved. CDR1 is SGHTA and CDR2 is FQGNSA in the germline V gene. V dropped 5 bases and J dropped 1 base, with 11 bases sitting between them. This CDR3 has 14 residues. CDR3 protein: CASSPIPENTEAFF. CDR3 bases: TGTGCCAGCAGCCCCATCCCCGAGAACACTGAAGCTTTCTTT.

The V call is TRBV28, the J call TRBJ1-5; tentative D call: TRBD1 (5 bases). CDR1 is MDHEN, CDR2 SYDVKM, per germline. This CDR3 spans 12 amino acids. V dropped 11 bases and J dropped 4 bases, with 12 bases sitting between them. The CDR3 nucleotides are TGTGCCTCGGCGGAGGGGAATCAGCCCCAGCATTTT. Its protein is CASAEGNQPQHF.